These 8 T cell receptor beta chains originate from one sample sequenced in a study of blood T cells in healthy people across ages. A second PCR, run for roughly 7 to 12 cycles, used a sample-barcoded 5' primer plus a J-beta primer mix. From the 5' RACE reads, TCRdb called clonotypes with MiXCR, one entry per CDR3 protein. The sample contains fewer than 900,000 distinct CDR3 sequences, 35% to 40% of which appear only once. The sequencing input was blood. Receptors were obtained from a man aged 18 to 30 in good health.

The chain is built from TRBV20-1 and TRBJ2-1; TRBD2 aligns across 8 bases. V trimming: 5 bases; J trimming: 4 bases; junction bases outside the gene matches: 7. The CDR3 spans 14 residues. Per the germline V gene, CDR1 is DFQATT and CDR2 is SNEGSKA (reference sequence). The CDR3 bases are TGCAGTGCTGGGGAGACTAGCGATTACAATGAGCAGTTCTTC. Translated: CSAGETSDYNEQFF.

This sequence joins TRBV28 and TRBJ2-3; 8 nucleotides agree with TRBD2. This CDR3 is built from 16 residues. CDR1 is MDHEN and CDR2 is SYDVKM in the germline V gene. The trim removed 3 bases at V and 1 base at J, leaving 6 bases unmatched. The CDR3 nucleotides read TGTGCCAGCAGTTTGTATTATAGCGGGGGCACAGATACGCAGTATTTT. This codes for CASSLYYSGGTDTQYF.

This rearrangement joins TRBV4-3 to TRBJ2-7; 11 nucleotides align to TRBD2. Germline V CDR1 and CDR2: LGHNA, YSLEER. The CDR3 runs 14 residues. V trimming: 5 bases; J trimming: 5 bases; junction bases outside the gene matches: 5. The CDR3 spells CASSRRLAGNEQYF. In DNA, the CDR3 is TGCGCCAGCAGCAGGCGACTAGCGGGGAACGAGCAGTACTTC.

This clonotype appeared a few times. V and J are TRBV20-1 and TRBJ1-1; TRBD1 is a possible D gene (5 bases). This CDR3 comprises 12 residues. The germline V gene encodes CDR1 DFQATT and CDR2 SNEGSKA (reference sequence). The CDR3 loop is CSPAGPNTEAFF. DNA of the CDR3: TGCAGCCCAGCAGGGCCGAACACTGAAGCTTTCTTT.

The sample holds a few counts of this clonotype. The V call is TRBV20-1, the J call TRBJ2-3; D is ambiguous. Germline values: CDR1 DFQATT, CDR2 SNEGSKA (reference sequence). The CDR3 sequence is 14 residues long. Trimming removed 3 bases at V and 3 bases at J, with 13 bases between. Here the CDR3 reads CSARALRTTDTQYF. The DNA of the CDR3 is TGCAGTGCTAGGGCCCTACGGACGACAGATACGCAGTATTTT.

V is TRBV7-2 and J is TRBJ2-1; D unclear. The CDR3 is 13 residues long. V dropped 5 bases and J dropped 7 bases, with 12 bases sitting between them. Germline CDR1 is SGHTA and CDR2 is FQGNSA. Here the CDR3 reads CASSHSTLNEQFF. CDR3 nucleotide sequence: TGTGCCAGCAGCCACTCCACCCTTAATGAGCAGTTCTTC.

The rearrangement uses TRBV2 and TRBJ1-1; D is possibly TRBD1 (6 bases). Trimming shortened V by 1 base and J by 3 bases, and 15 bases separated the two germline ends. The germline V gene encodes CDR1 SNHLY and CDR2 FYNNEI. The CDR3 loop spans 16 amino acids. The CDR3 here is CASSEVGGWEDTEAFF. Written as DNA, the CDR3 is TGTGCCAGCAGTGAAGTTGGGGGCTGGGAGGACACTGAAGCTTTCTTT.

This clonotype occurred a few times. The chain recombines TRBV9 with TRBJ1-2, with D tentatively TRBD1 (6 bases). The germline V and J ends were trimmed by 0 bases and 0 bases, with 9 bases remaining between them. The germline V gene encodes CDR1 SGDLS and CDR2 YYNGEE. This CDR3 is 15 amino acids long. The CDR3 here is CASSVGGGANYGYTF. CDR3 in DNA: TGTGCCAGCAGCGTAGGCGGGGGCGCTAACTATGGCTACACCTTC. Looking up the rest from reference TRBV9 and TRBJ1-2 gives the full variable domain: DSGVTQTPKHLITATGQRVTLRCSPRSGDLSVYWYQQSLDQGLQFLIQYYNGEERAKGNILERFSAQQFPDLHSELNLSSLELGDSALYFCASSVGGGANYGYTFGSGTRLTVV.